Below are 29 T cell receptor beta chains sequenced from a single sample in a study of Tregs in tolerant kidney transplant recipients. These receptors are not linked to any known antigen. Profiling relied on immunoSEQ multiplex PCR, and the TCRdb table lists in-frame clones only, not all of them. The sample has just over 30,000 clones, roughly four fifths seen once. Material: Tregs from blood cultured with allogeneic cells. All receptors come from a human donor in good health.

The gene calls are TRBV6-6 and TRBJ1-6; TRBD1 matches at 10 bases. Germline assignment: CDR1 MNHNY and CDR2 SVGAGI (reference sequence). J was trimmed by 7 bases and V by 6 bases; bases with no gene match: 6. The CDR3 has 15 amino acids. CDR3 bases: TGTGCCAGCAGAAAGAGGGGACAGGGGAATTCACCCCTCCACTTT. Protein sequence: CASRKRGQGNSPLHF.

The chain uses TRBV5-4 and TRBJ2-2; the D is unclear. CDR3 length: 15 amino acids. Germline CDR1 reads SGHNT; CDR2 reads YYREEE (reference sequence). V was clipped by 3 bases and J by 0 bases, with 9 bases between them. The CDR3: CASSSHKSNTGELFF. CDR3 DNA: TGTGCCAGCAGCTCACATAAGTCGAACACCGGGGAGCTGTTTTTT.

The chain couples TRBV18 to TRBJ2-3; D gene ambiguous. The CDR3 length is 12 residues. Germline V lookup: CDR1 KGHSH, CDR2 LQKENI. V dropped 4 bases and J dropped 5 bases, with 7 bases sitting between them. The CDR3 region has the DNA TGTGCCAGCTCACTATATAAAGATACGCAGTATTTT. It codes for CASSLYKDTQYF.

J is TRBJ2-1 and V is TRBV5-1; D uncertain. The CDR3 consists of 16 residues. Trimming left V 3 bases short and J 4 bases short, with 17 bases between. Germline CDR1 SGHRS, CDR2 YFSETQ. CDR3 DNA sequence: TGCGCCAGCAGCTATCAGGCTGGGTCCCCGTACAATGAGCAGTTCTTC. Residues: CASSYQAGSPYNEQFF.

The genes are TRBV5-1 and TRBJ1-4, with D perhaps matching TRBD1 (6 bases). The CDR3 consists of 13 residues. The germline gives CDR1 SGHRS, CDR2 YFSETQ. Trimming pared 7 bases from V and 7 bases from J, leaving 14 bases between. The DNA of the CDR3 is TGCGCCAGCCAACCGGGACATGGTGAAAAACTGTTTTTT. Amino acid sequence: CASQPGHGEKLFF.

This sequence joins TRBV19 and TRBJ2-3, with D perhaps TRBD1 or TRBD2 (5 bases each). Trimming removed 4 bases from V and 2 bases from J, with 13 bases in between. The germline CDR1 and CDR2 sequences are LNHDA and SQIVND (reference sequence). The CDR3 covers 15 residues. The CDR3 DNA follows: TGTGCCAGTAGTAGGGGCCGGGGTGCCACAGATACGCAGTATTTT. Translating it yields CASSRGRGATDTQYF.

The chain couples TRBV9 to TRBJ2-3; 11 positions match TRBD2. The CDR3 is made up of 16 amino acids. Germline V gives CDR1 SGDLS, CDR2 YYNGEE. Losses at the gene ends were 4 bases for V and 0 bases for J; bases not matched to a gene: 4. This CDR3 reads CASSYRLAGSTDTQYF. CDR3 nucleotide sequence: TGTGCCAGCAGCTACCGACTAGCGGGGAGCACAGATACGCAGTATTTT.

V and J are TRBV4-1 and TRBJ2-6; no definite D call. V was clipped by 1 base and J by 0 bases, with 13 bases between them. There are 18 residues in the CDR3. Germline values: CDR1 MGHRA, CDR2 YSYEKL. CDR3 nucleotides: TGCGCCAGCAGCCAAGTTCTGTCCCAATTCTCTGGGGCCAACGTCCTGACTTTC. Translation: CASSQVLSQFSGANVLTF.

This clone was counted a single time. The CDR3 protein is CASSATGGSGANVLTF. The CDR3 DNA sequence: TGTGCCAGCAGCGCCACAGGGGGCTCTGGGGCCAACGTCCTGACTTTC. The chain joins TRBV9 to TRBJ2-6; the match to TRBD1 covers 8 bases. The junction had 2 bases not matched to a gene; V was cut back by 3 bases and J by 0 bases. The CDR3 contains 16 residues. Germline CDR1 SGDLS, CDR2 YYNGEE.

This chain links TRBV7-9 with TRBJ1-4; D is ambiguous. The CDR3 contains 13 residues. V was clipped by 6 bases and J by 3 bases, with 8 bases between them. Germline V gives CDR1 SEHNR, CDR2 FQNEAQ (reference sequence). CDR3 loop: CASSFYANEKLFF. For the CDR3, the DNA is TGTGCCAGCAGTTTTTACGCTAATGAAAAACTGTTTTTT.

The V call is TRBV7-3, the J call TRBJ2-5; the match to TRBD2 covers 7 bases. Unmatched junction bases numbered 2, after V lost 4 bases and J lost 3 bases. Germline lookup yields CDR1 SGHTA and CDR2 FQGTGA. This CDR3 comprises 13 residues. DNA of the CDR3: TGTGCCAGCAGCTCGGGACTAAAAGAGACCCAGTACTTC. The encoded protein is CASSSGLKETQYF.

The rearrangement joins TRBV6-6 to TRBJ1-2; tentatively, D is TRBD1 (5 bases). Germline V gene data show CDR1 as MNHNY and CDR2 as SVGAGI (reference sequence). With 6 bases removed from V and 3 bases from J, the gap between germline ends came to 17 bases. The CDR3 covers 15 residues. Written as DNA, the CDR3 is TGTGCCAGCAGAGACTTCGGGGGATCCTACTATGGCTACACCTTC. Translated, it gives CASRDFGGSYYGYTF.

V usage is TRBV20-1 and J usage is TRBJ1-1; D ambiguous. Between the trimmed V and J ends, which lost 0 bases and 9 bases, there was a span of 8 bases. The germline V gene has CDR1 DFQATT and CDR2 SNEGSKA (reference sequence). The length of the CDR3 is 11 residues. The CDR3 here is CSARDQVKAFF. The DNA of the CDR3 is TGCAGTGCTAGAGATCAGGTCAAAGCTTTCTTT.

This clone showed up just a few times. The chain is built from TRBV21-1 and TRBJ1-3; TRBD1 is taken as the D call from the table, unchecked against the DNA. TRBV21-1 is labeled a pseudogene. The CDR3 has 15 residues. The CDR3 reads CASSKQAGAGNTIYF. CDR3 coding DNA: TGTGCCAGCAGCAAACAGGCAGGGGCTGGAAACACCATATATTTT.

The chain is built from TRBV11-3 and TRBJ2-1; tentatively, D is TRBD2 (7 bases). The CDR3 is 12 residues long. Germline V gene sequence: CDR1 SGHNT, CDR2 YENEEA. The V gene lost 7 bases and the J gene lost 16 bases, with 20 bases spanning the gap. The CDR3 loop reads CASTKVGGGLFF. CDR3 sequence (DNA): TGTGCCAGCACCAAGGTAGGGGGGGGCCTATTCTTC.

The rearrangement links TRBV6-1 to TRBJ2-3; 7 bases fit TRBD2. J lost 6 bases, V lost 4 bases, and 7 bases had no gene match. The CDR3 consists of 14 residues. The germline CDR1 and CDR2 sequences are MNHNS and SASEGT. The CDR3 is CASSAPSGWDTQYF. The CDR3, as DNA: TGTGCCAGCAGTGCACCTAGCGGTTGGGATACGCAGTATTTT.

The rearrangement links TRBV2 to TRBJ2-1; D gene ambiguous. The CDR3 consists of 14 residues. Germline CDR1 SNHLY, CDR2 FYNNEI. With 4 bases removed from V and 1 base from J, the gap between germline ends came to 8 bases. In DNA form, the CDR3 reads TGTGCCAGCAGTGTTATGGGATCCTACAATGAGCAGTTCTTC. Amino acids: CASSVMGSYNEQFF. Complete variable domain (other parts from reference TRBV2 and TRBJ2-1): EPEVTQTPSHQVTQMGQEVILRCVPISNHLYFYWYRQILGQKVEFLVSFYNNEISEKSEIFDDQFSVERPDGSNFTLKIRSTKLEDSAMYFCASSVMGSYNEQFFGPGTRLTVL.

In this sample, this clone turned up a few times. The V and J genes are TRBV25-1 and TRBJ2-3; D gene ambiguous. CDR3 size: 12 residues. Between the trimmed V and J ends, which lost 3 bases and 6 bases, there was a span of 7 bases. The V gene's germline CDR1 is MGHDK and CDR2 SYGVNS. CDR3 nucleotide sequence: TGTGCCAGCAGTGAGTCGTACGATACGCAGTATTTT. Translation gives CASSESYDTQYF.

The gene calls are TRBV5-8 and TRBJ1-2; unclear D gene. The CDR3 runs to 14 residues. CDR1 and CDR2 from the germline V gene are SGHTS and YDEGEE. V lost 2 bases, J lost 6 bases, and 14 bases lay in between. CDR3 loop: CASSFPTLPHGYTF. The CDR3, as DNA: TGTGCCAGCAGCTTCCCGACCCTCCCACATGGCTACACCTTC. Together with reference TRBV5-8 and TRBJ1-2, the CDR3 gives the full variable domain: EAGVTQSPTHLIKTRGQQATLRCSPISGHTSVYWYQQALGLGLQFLLWYDEGEERNRGNFPPRFSGRQFPNYSSELNVNALELEDSALYLCASSFPTLPHGYTFGSGTRLTVV.

The chain is built from TRBV18 and TRBJ1-2; D perhaps matches TRBD1 (5 bases). The CDR3 has 12 amino acids. The ends were cut back, 6 bases at V and 6 bases at J, with 11 bases in the middle. In germline, CDR1 is KGHSH, CDR2 LQKENI. The CDR3 reads CASSHDSHGYTF. In nucleotides, the CDR3 is TGTGCCAGCTCTCACGACAGTCATGGCTACACCTTC.

This chain connects TRBV12-5 to TRBJ1-1; D gene unclear. CDR3 length equals 11 residues. Trimming took 2 bases from V and 2 from J, leaving 0 bases between them. The germline gives CDR1 LGHNT, CDR2 FRNRAP. The CDR3 loop reads CASGLNTEAFF. The CDR3 nucleotides read TGTGCTAGTGGTTTGAACACTGAAGCTTTCTTT.

The genes are TRBV5-1 and TRBJ2-3; 8 bases align to TRBD1. Germline values: CDR1 SGHRS, CDR2 YFSETQ. V gave up 0 bases and J gave up 2 bases; unmatched junction bases: 5. The CDR3 has 16 residues. The CDR3 DNA follows: TGCGCCAGCAGCTTGGTCCTGACAGGGGACACAGATACGCAGTATTTT. Translated, it gives CASSLVLTGDTDTQYF.

This chain joins TRBV9 and TRBJ2-7, with a weak D call TRBD2 (6 bases). The CDR3 is 12 amino acids. The germline V gene encodes CDR1 SGDLS and CDR2 YYNGEE. Trimming pared 5 bases from V and 7 bases from J, leaving 13 bases between. As DNA, the CDR3 is TGTGCCAGCAGTAGAACGGGAGCGGAGCAGTACTTC. This encodes CASSRTGAEQYF.

The chain links TRBV6-1 to TRBJ1-2, with TRBD1 identical over 8 bases. This CDR3 is 12 amino acids long. CDR1 is MNHNS and CDR2 is SASEGT in the germline V gene. V gave up 5 bases and J gave up 7 bases; unmatched junction bases: 3. CDR3 residues: CASSFGQGGYTF. As DNA, the CDR3 is TGTGCCAGCAGTTTTGGACAGGGTGGCTACACCTTC.

This clone was detected only once. This chain links TRBV30 with TRBJ1-6; D is unresolved. Deletions cut 4 bases from V and 7 bases from J, with 11 bases between. Germline CDR1 GTSNPN, CDR2 SVGIG (reference sequence). The CDR3 spans 13 residues. The CDR3 coding sequence is TGTGCCTGGAAAAGGCTGGCCAATTCACCCCTCCACTTT. Translating gives CAWKRLANSPLHF.

The rearrangement links TRBV10-3 to TRBJ2-4; the D gene could be TRBD1 or TRBD2 (5 bases each). This CDR3 is built from 12 residues. Germline values: CDR1 ENHRY, CDR2 SYGVKD. V was pared by 0 bases and J by 9 bases, with 6 bases between. The CDR3 nucleotides read TGTGCCATCAGTGAGTCGAGGGGCATTCAGTACTTC. Translating gives CAISESRGIQYF.

As for this clone: One end of the junction fails to match germline, which may point to a read error. CDR3 DNA: TGTGCCAGCTCACCCGGCCCCAGGTGGGGACAGCTTTCCCGCTTC. Residues: CASSPGPRWGQLSRF. This chain connects TRBV18 to TRBJ2-7, with TRBD1 identical over 7 bases. The CDR3 spans 15 residues. Germline V gene sequence: CDR1 KGHSH, CDR2 LQKENI.

The rearrangement links TRBV11-2 to TRBJ2-1, with TRBD2 as a possible D gene (5 bases). This CDR3 comprises 14 residues. Germline CDR1 SGHAT, CDR2 FQNNGV. V was trimmed by 5 bases and J by 1 base, leaving 9 bases between them. The CDR3 loop reads CASSLLGSYNEQFF. CDR3 sequence (DNA): TGTGCCAGCAGCCTACTAGGATCCTACAATGAGCAGTTCTTC. Complete variable domain (other parts from reference TRBV11-2 and TRBJ2-1): EAGVAQSPRYKIIEKRQSVAFWCNPISGHATLYWYQQILGQGPKLLIQFQNNGVVDDSQLPKDRFSAERLKGVDSTLKIQPAKLEDSAVYLCASSLLGSYNEQFFGPGTRLTVL.

This chain uses TRBV6-4 with TRBJ2-2; D remains ambiguous. The CDR3 has 19 amino acids. V was trimmed by 8 bases and J by 0 bases, leaving 25 bases between them. Germline assignment: CDR1 MRHNA and CDR2 SNTAGT. The CDR3, as DNA: TGTGCCAGCTCTAAATTCCCTCTCAGCCACATTGCGAACACCGGGGAGCTGTTTTTT. Residues: CASSKFPLSHIANTGELFF.